This T cell receptor (beta chain) was profiled in a study of blood T cell repertoires in COVID-19. Study-level information: Sites across the United States, Italy and Spain contributed samples from acute and convalescent COVID-19.

This clone has just a few counts. Clones were read by immunoSEQ multiplex PCR, and TCRdb kept only the in-frame ones, dropping some. The repertoire holds roughly 500,000 clones, with 75% to 90% as singletons. V lost 11 bases and J lost 1, with 18 bases in between. From germline, CDR1 is SNHLY and CDR2 FYNNEI. This CDR3 has 15 amino acids. The chain is built from TRBV2 and TRBJ2-1; D gene uncertain. The clonotype was recovered from a man in his late teens or twenties with COVID-19, enrolled during active disease. The specimen sequenced was peripheral blood. The CDR3 reads CASNSGSGSYNEQFF. Written as DNA, the CDR3 is TGTGCCTCAAATTCGGGTAGTGGGTCCTACAATGAGCAGTTCTTC.